This T cell receptor (beta chain) was sequenced during a study of blood T cell dynamics during melanoma immunotherapy. Turning to the study itself: Standard first-line treatment here was pembrolizumab or nivolumab plus ipilimumab in metastatic melanoma. Study-wide results and limits: Clones driving repertoire changes may be melanoma-specific or general immune activation.

Indicated time point: week 3, after first cycle of checkpoint inhibitor. No patient had earlier systemic cancer treatment, concurrent immunosuppressants, or another active cancer. Points on this clone: Antigen: not known.

This CDR3 has 14 residues. Germline V gene lookup returns CDR1 SGDLS and CDR2 YYNGEE. With 4 bases removed from V and 4 bases from J, the gap between germline ends came to 15 bases. Each sorted CD8+ T cell subset had its entire DNA loaded. Clones were sequenced by immunoSEQ multiplex PCR, and TCRdb holds only the in-frame ones, with some missing. The repertoire holds 15,000 to 20,000 clones, 94% seen once, with under 0.25% in the top ten. The sample was effector memory CD8+ T cells from blood, taken from a patient treated with checkpoint blockade. The TCR sequence derives from a human donor with melanoma. The chain is built from TRBV9 and TRBJ2-7, with a tentative D call TRBD2 (7 bases). CDR3 in DNA: TGTGCCAGCAGCCCTGGCGGGGGCGATTACGAGCAGTACTTC. Its translation is CASSPGGGDYEQYF. Full variable domain (remainder filled in from reference TRBV9 and TRBJ2-7): DSGVTQTPKHLITATGQRVTLRCSPRSGDLSVYWYQQSLDQGLQFLIQYYNGEERAKGNILERFSAQQFPDLHSELNLSSLELGDSALYFCASSPGGGDYEQYFGPGTRLTVT.